The 3 T cell receptor beta chains below all came from one sample that was sequenced in a study of Ad26.COV2.S vaccination and SARS-CoV-2 variants (dated by TCRdb to about 2021). Library preparation used the immunoSEQ multiplex PCR assay. TCRdb took over this immuneACCESS table, retaining in-frame rearrangements with V and J assigned. Such tables are incomplete; in checked studies, under half of the missing clones stem from an unresolved V gene, and the remainder is unexplained. The sample table contains 440,000 or so clones; only one count was recorded for approximately 90% of them. About 1.5% of the sample lies in the top ten. The sample's treatment or condition label is to be understood as: some 20 received Ad26.COV2.S at low or high dose, single or two shots; 5 received placebo; per-sample allocation not given. Repertoires of vaccine and placebo recipients were sequenced from samples collected on day 63 after the first injection.

The source was peripheral blood, collected in a trial of Ad26.COV2.S vaccine versus placebo. The receptors shown here come from a person between 18 and 65 years old who received the Ad26.COV2.S COVID-19 vaccine or a placebo.

This chain links TRBV27 with TRBJ2-3; D ambiguous. Germline CDR1 and CDR2: MNHEY and SMNVEV (reference sequence). The CDR3 length is 13 residues. Trimming removed 6 bases from V and 6 bases from J, with 13 bases in between. The DNA of the CDR3 is TGTGCCAGCAGCCCGATCGGAGCGGATACGCAGTATTTT. Residues: CASSPIGADTQYF.

This chain connects TRBV6-2 or TRBV6-3 to TRBJ2-3, with TRBD2 identical over 10 bases. This CDR3 spans 14 amino acids. V shed 5 bases and J 8 bases; nucleotides not matched to a gene: 7. The germline CDR1 and CDR2 sequences are MNHEY and SVGEGT. The CDR3 DNA reads TGTGCCAGCAGTGCTAGCGGGAGTCTAGGTACGCAGTATTTT. It yields the protein CASSASGSLGTQYF.

A single count supports this clone. The V gene is TRBV7-3, the J gene TRBJ2-7; 8 bases are shared with TRBD2. Germline CDR1 is SGHTA and CDR2 is FQGTGA. Losses at the gene ends were 3 bases for V and 4 bases for J; bases not matched to a gene: 2. The CDR3 runs to 13 residues. The CDR3 here is CASSLVAGYEQYF. The CDR3 nucleotides read TGTGCCAGCAGCTTGGTAGCGGGGTACGAGCAGTACTTC.